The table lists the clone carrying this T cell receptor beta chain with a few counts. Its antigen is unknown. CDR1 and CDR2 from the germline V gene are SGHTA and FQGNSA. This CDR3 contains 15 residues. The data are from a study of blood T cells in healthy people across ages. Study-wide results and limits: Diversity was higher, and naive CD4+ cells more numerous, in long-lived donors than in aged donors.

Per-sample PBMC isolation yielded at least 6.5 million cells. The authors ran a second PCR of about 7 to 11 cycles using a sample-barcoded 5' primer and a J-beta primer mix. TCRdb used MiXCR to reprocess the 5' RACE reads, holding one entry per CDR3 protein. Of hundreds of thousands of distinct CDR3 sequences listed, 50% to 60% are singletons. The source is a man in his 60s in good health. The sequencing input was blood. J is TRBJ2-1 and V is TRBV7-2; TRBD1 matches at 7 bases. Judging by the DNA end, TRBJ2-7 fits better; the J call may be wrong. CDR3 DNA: TGTGCCAGCAGCTTAGGGGGGACCGGCAGGGGGGAGCAGTACTTC. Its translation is CASSLGGTGRGEQYF.